Below, 5 T cell receptor beta chains from the same sample are listed, as sequenced in a study of OX40 agonist ivuxolimab in advanced cancers. Sequenced by immunoSEQ multiplex PCR; TCRdb stores in-frame clones only, minus some. The data show under 85,000 clones, with about 89% seen just once and under 0.8% held by the top ten. Specimen: CD4+ or CD8+ T cells sorted from blood, collected in a trial of the OX40 agonist ivuxolimab. The receptors originated from an adult with an advanced solid tumor such as melanoma, head and neck, liver or kidney cancer.

The chain combines TRBV2 with TRBJ1-1, with 7 bases that match TRBD1. Germline lookup yields CDR1 SNHLY and CDR2 FYNNEI. This CDR3 contains 16 residues. J was trimmed by 2 bases and V by 6 bases; bases with no gene match: 12. This CDR3 reads CASRDTGTEFNTEAFF. The CDR3 DNA reads TGTGCCAGCAGAGATACCGGGACAGAGTTCAACACTGAAGCTTTCTTT.

The J gene is TRBJ2-1, the V gene TRBV6-1; 10 bases fit TRBD1. Looked up from germline, CDR1 is MNHNS and CDR2 is SASEGT. The length of the CDR3 is 17 residues. With 2 bases clipped from V and 3 bases from J, the junction kept 7 bases outside the gene matches. CDR3 residues: CASSELEGDRGYNEQFF. CDR3 coding DNA: TGTGCCAGCAGTGAATTAGAAGGGGACAGGGGCTACAATGAGCAGTTCTTC.

The CDR3 bases are TGTGCCAGCAGCTTAGCAAACAATAACTATGGCTACACCTTC. Translation: CASSLANNNYGYTF. V usage is TRBV7-3 and J usage is TRBJ1-2, with D hard to call. V was trimmed by 2 bases and J by 1 base, leaving 8 bases between them. The germline CDR1 and CDR2 sequences are SGHTA and FQGTGA. This CDR3 is built from 14 residues.

This clone was counted between two and nine times. J is TRBJ2-5 and V is TRBV2; D may correspond to TRBD1 or TRBD2 (6 bases each). Trimming took 1 base from V and 1 from J, leaving 13 bases between them. Germline assignment: CDR1 SNHLY and CDR2 FYNNEI. CDR3 length equals 16 residues. This CDR3 reads CASSEGGWGAQETQYF. The CDR3 bases are TGTGCCAGCAGTGAAGGCGGGTGGGGGGCCCAAGAGACCCAGTACTTC.

V usage is TRBV19 and J usage is TRBJ1-1, with 9 bases lining up with TRBD1. The CDR3 extends over 15 amino acids. The germline CDR1 and CDR2 sequences are LNHDA and SQIVND (reference sequence). The V and J ends lost 9 bases and 2 bases, in that order; junction bases with no gene match: 10. The CDR3 coding sequence is TGTGCCAGAAAGGAGGGACAGGGAATAAACACTGAAGCTTTCTTT. This encodes CARKEGQGINTEAFF.